These T cell receptor beta chains were read from a single sample in a study of OX40 agonist ivuxolimab in advanced cancers. Libraries were prepared by immunoSEQ multiplex PCR; TCRdb keeps only in-frame clonotypes and omits some of them. The sample lists approximately 42,000 clones, about 81% occurring once. Sequencing used CD4+ or CD8+ T cells sorted from blood, obtained in a trial of the OX40 agonist ivuxolimab. The receptors come from an adult with an advanced solid tumor such as melanoma, head and neck, liver or kidney cancer. The CDR3 runs from the conserved cysteine through the conserved F or W. Each record gives: CDR3 protein, CDR3 DNA, V gene, clone size, D gene, CDR3 length, J gene. The D gene is left open where the match is weak. Clone sizes are given selectively: once, few, many, or a class where the clone is expanded.

cdr3_aa: CASRSSGSSYNEQFF; cdr3_nt: TGTGCCAGCAGGTCAAGCGGGAGCTCCTACAATGAGCAGTTCTTC; v_call: TRBV5-5; clone_size: .; d_call: TRBD2; cdr3_length: 15; j_call: TRBJ2-1
cdr3_aa: CSVPGGGSFQETQYF; cdr3_nt: TGCAGCGTCCCCGGGGGTGGCAGTTTCCAAGAGACCCAGTACTTC; v_call: TRBV29-1; clone_size: .; d_call: .; cdr3_length: 15; j_call: TRBJ2-5
cdr3_aa: CASSPMTSGRLGDTQYF; cdr3_nt: TGTGCCAGCAGCCCTATGACTAGCGGGAGACTTGGAGATACGCAGTATTTT; v_call: TRBV5-6; clone_size: .; d_call: TRBD2; cdr3_length: 17; j_call: TRBJ2-3
cdr3_aa: CASFRDRSNSPLHF; cdr3_nt: TGTGCCAGCTTCCGGGACAGAAGTAATTCACCCCTCCACTTT; v_call: TRBV2; clone_size: .; d_call: TRBD1; cdr3_length: 14; j_call: TRBJ1-6
cdr3_aa: CASSQDRGYEQYF; cdr3_nt: TGTGCCAGCAGCCAAGATAGAGGGTACGAGCAGTACTTC; v_call: TRBV4-2; clone_size: .; d_call: .; cdr3_length: 13; j_call: TRBJ2-7
cdr3_aa: CASSPGIGNSPLHF; cdr3_nt: TGCGCCAGCAGCCCGGGGATCGGTAATTCACCCCTCCACTTT; v_call: TRBV5-1; clone_size: .; d_call: .; cdr3_length: 14; j_call: TRBJ1-6
cdr3_aa: CASSEGGKNIQYF; cdr3_nt: TGCGCCAGCAGTGAAGGGGGTAAAAACATTCAGTACTTC; v_call: TRBV10-1; clone_size: .; d_call: .; cdr3_length: 13; j_call: TRBJ2-4
cdr3_aa: CASSLSLARAQYF; cdr3_nt: TGCGCCAGCAGCTTGTCCCTAGCTAGGGCCCAGTACTTC; v_call: TRBV5-1; clone_size: .; d_call: .; cdr3_length: 13; j_call: TRBJ2-5
cdr3_aa: CASSRQFTDTQYF; cdr3_nt: TGTGCCAGCAGCCGGCAGTTCACAGATACGCAGTATTTT; v_call: TRBV5-6; clone_size: few; d_call: .; cdr3_length: 13; j_call: TRBJ2-3
cdr3_aa: CASSEGGLNTEAFF; cdr3_nt: TGTGCCAGCAGTGAAGGGGGACTGAACACTGAAGCTTTCTTT; v_call: TRBV6-1; clone_size: .; d_call: .; cdr3_length: 14; j_call: TRBJ1-1
cdr3_aa: CASNRDRGLAEAFF; cdr3_nt: TGTGCCAGCAACCGGGACAGGGGACTAGCGGAAGCTTTCTTT; v_call: TRBV2; clone_size: .; d_call: TRBD1; cdr3_length: 14; j_call: TRBJ1-1
cdr3_aa: CASSWSGQGSGELFF; cdr3_nt: TGTGCCAGCAGCTGGTCGGGACAGGGCTCCGGGGAGCTGTTTTTT; v_call: TRBV11-3; clone_size: once; d_call: TRBD1; cdr3_length: 15; j_call: TRBJ2-2
cdr3_aa: CSVSGQGYEQYF; cdr3_nt: TGCAGCGTTTCCGGACAGGGGTACGAGCAGTACTTC; v_call: TRBV29-1; clone_size: .; d_call: TRBD1; cdr3_length: 12; j_call: TRBJ2-7
cdr3_aa: CSVDSAANTEAFF; cdr3_nt: TGCAGCGTTGATTCGGCGGCTAACACTGAAGCTTTCTTT; v_call: TRBV29-1; clone_size: .; d_call: .; cdr3_length: 13; j_call: TRBJ1-1
cdr3_aa: CASSLGSSGAQETQYF; cdr3_nt: TGTGCCAGCAGCTTAGGCTCTAGCGGAGCGCAAGAGACCCAGTACTTC; v_call: TRBV11-2; clone_size: .; d_call: TRBD2; cdr3_length: 16; j_call: TRBJ2-5
cdr3_aa: CASCGSSYNEQFF; cdr3_nt: TGTGCCAGCTGCGGGAGCTCCTACAATGAGCAGTTCTTC; v_call: TRBV6-6; clone_size: .; d_call: TRBD2; cdr3_length: 13; j_call: TRBJ2-1
cdr3_aa: CASSPGATEETQYF; cdr3_nt: TGTGCCAGCTCACCGGGCGCGACAGAAGAGACCCAGTACTTC; v_call: TRBV18; clone_size: .; d_call: .; cdr3_length: 14; j_call: TRBJ2-5
cdr3_aa: CASSAEWGRYNEQFF; cdr3_nt: TGTGCCAGCAGTGCCGAGTGGGGCAGATACAATGAGCAGTTCTTC; v_call: TRBV6-1; clone_size: .; d_call: .; cdr3_length: 15; j_call: TRBJ2-1
cdr3_aa: CASSVGTGEGEKLFF; cdr3_nt: TGTGCCAGCAGCGTAGGGACAGGGGAGGGTGAAAAACTGTTTTTT; v_call: TRBV9; clone_size: .; d_call: TRBD1; cdr3_length: 15; j_call: TRBJ1-4
cdr3_aa: CASSLGVSDEQYF; cdr3_nt: TGTGCCAGCAGCTTAGGTGTTAGTGACGAGCAGTACTTC; v_call: TRBV7-2; clone_size: few; d_call: .; cdr3_length: 13; j_call: TRBJ2-7
cdr3_aa: CASSPRTETYEQYF; cdr3_nt: TGTGCCAGCTCACCTAGGACAGAGACCTACGAGCAGTACTTC; v_call: TRBV18; clone_size: .; d_call: .; cdr3_length: 14; j_call: TRBJ2-7
cdr3_aa: CASSLGGSERYEQYF; cdr3_nt: TGTGCCAGCAGCTTAGGAGGCAGCGAAAGATACGAGCAGTACTTC; v_call: TRBV5-4; clone_size: .; d_call: .; cdr3_length: 15; j_call: TRBJ2-7
cdr3_aa: CSAPRGAEAFF; cdr3_nt: TGCAGTGCCCCCAGGGGGGCGGAAGCTTTCTTT; v_call: TRBV20-1; clone_size: .; d_call: TRBD1; cdr3_length: 11; j_call: TRBJ1-1
cdr3_aa: CAINQGFTEAFF; cdr3_nt: TGTGCCATCAATCAGGGTTTCACTGAAGCTTTCTTT; v_call: TRBV10-3; clone_size: .; d_call: .; cdr3_length: 12; j_call: TRBJ1-1
cdr3_aa: CSVTGLAGVDTQYF; cdr3_nt: TGCAGCGTTACAGGACTAGCGGGAGTAGATACGCAGTATTTT; v_call: TRBV29-1; clone_size: medium-sized; d_call: TRBD2; cdr3_length: 14; j_call: TRBJ2-3
cdr3_aa: CASSEQGASNSPLHF; cdr3_nt: TGCGCCAGCAGTGAACAGGGGGCATCAAATTCACCCCTCCACTTT; v_call: TRBV5-1; clone_size: .; d_call: TRBD1; cdr3_length: 15; j_call: TRBJ1-6
cdr3_aa: CASSKGTEKLFF; cdr3_nt: TGTGCCAGCAGCAAAGGGACAGAAAAACTGTTTTTT; v_call: TRBV13; clone_size: .; d_call: .; cdr3_length: 12; j_call: TRBJ1-4
cdr3_aa: CASSPRGGSSYNEQFF; cdr3_nt: TGTGCCAGCAGCCCAAGGGGCGGGAGCTCCTACAATGAGCAGTTCTTC; v_call: TRBV11-2; clone_size: .; d_call: TRBD2; cdr3_length: 16; j_call: TRBJ2-1
cdr3_aa: CASSSMGVNTEAFF; cdr3_nt: TGTGCCAGCAGTTCCATGGGCGTGAACACTGAAGCTTTCTTT; v_call: TRBV6-5; clone_size: .; d_call: .; cdr3_length: 14; j_call: TRBJ1-1
cdr3_aa: CASSVLWGAEAFF; cdr3_nt: TGCGCCAGCAGTGTCCTTTGGGGGGCTGAAGCTTTCTTT; v_call: TRBV10-2; clone_size: .; d_call: .; cdr3_length: 13; j_call: TRBJ1-1